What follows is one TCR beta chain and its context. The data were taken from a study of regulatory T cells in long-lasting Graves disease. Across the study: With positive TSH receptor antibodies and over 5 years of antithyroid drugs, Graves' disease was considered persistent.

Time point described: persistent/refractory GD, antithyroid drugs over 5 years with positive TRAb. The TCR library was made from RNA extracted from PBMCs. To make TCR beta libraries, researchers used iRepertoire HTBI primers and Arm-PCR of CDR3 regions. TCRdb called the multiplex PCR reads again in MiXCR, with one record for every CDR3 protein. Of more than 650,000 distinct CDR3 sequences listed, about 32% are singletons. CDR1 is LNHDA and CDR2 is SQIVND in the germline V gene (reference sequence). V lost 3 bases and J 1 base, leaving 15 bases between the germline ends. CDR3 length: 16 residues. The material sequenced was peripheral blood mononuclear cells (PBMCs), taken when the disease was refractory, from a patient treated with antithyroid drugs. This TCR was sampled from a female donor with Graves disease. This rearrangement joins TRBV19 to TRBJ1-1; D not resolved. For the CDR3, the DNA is TGTGCCAGTAGTATCACCGCACAGATAACGAACACTGAAGCTTTCTTT. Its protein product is CASSITAQITNTEAFF.